The clone carrying this T cell receptor (beta chain) was counted a few times. Antigen specificity is unknown. The read halts 3 residues ahead of the CDR3 end, with the missing end drawn from the germline J gene. Of CVID subjects, around 16 were female and 25 to 30 male, mean age roughly 40. Donors gave about 5 to 8.5 ml heparinized peripheral whole blood. The entry originates in a study of T cell clonality in common variable immunodeficiency. Per germline, CDR1 LNHDA and CDR2 SQIVND (reference sequence). This CDR3 region has 19 residues. Germline trimming cut 0 bases from V and 4 bases from J; bases unmatched to any gene: 12. TCRdb's table, derived via immunoSEQ multiplex PCR, lists solely in-frame clones and lacks some. This repertoire holds around 30,000 clones, and none appear only once. Study-wide results and limits: In common variable immunodeficiency, TCR beta chains reportedly carried fewer deletions and N-nucleotide insertions.

The receptor was derived from a human donor with common variable immunodeficiency. Input material: peripheral blood mononuclear cells. This chain uses TRBV19 with TRBJ2-3; 11 bases align to TRBD2. The CDR3 spells CASSIDPPHSGRAADTQYF. Partial CDR3 DNA: TGTGCCAGTAGTATAGATCCCCCTCATAGCGGGAGGGCCGCAGATACG.